Following are 3 T cell receptor beta chains from one sample sequenced in a study of PD-1 blockade in classical Hodgkin lymphoma. Brentuximab vedotin exposure varied, and every patient relapsed after autologous stem cell transplantation. The protocol was immunoSEQ multiplex PCR, while the TCRdb copy is restricted to in-frame clones and leaves out a portion. The table lists about 97,000 clones, around 80% of them singletons, with roughly an eighth in the top ten. The specimen comprised peripheral blood mononuclear cells (PBMCs), sampled at baseline. The receptors were gathered from a human donor with classical Hodgkin lymphoma.

CDR3 region: CASSPRQYGTGELFF. In nucleotides, the CDR3 is TGTGCCAGCAGTCCGAGGCAGTACGGCACCGGGGAGCTGTTTTTT. The chain has TRBV28 and TRBJ2-2; D is ambiguous. CDR1 and CDR2 (germline): MDHEN, SYDVKM. This CDR3 comprises 15 residues. V lost 5 bases to trimming and J lost 4 bases, with 14 bases between them. Full variable domain (missing parts from reference TRBV28 and TRBJ2-2): DVKVTQSSRYLVKRTGEKVFLECVQDMDHENMFWYRQDPGLGLRLIYFSYDVKMKEKGDIPEGYSVSREKKERFSLILESASTNQTSMYLCASSPRQYGTGELFFGEGSRLTVL.

This clone appeared a few times. This CDR3 is CASSPTGQPAYNEQFF. CDR3 DNA sequence: TGCGCCAGCAGCCCGACCGGCCAACCCGCCTACAATGAGCAGTTCTTC. The chain recombines TRBV5-1 with TRBJ2-1, with D unclear. Per the germline V gene, CDR1 is SGHRS and CDR2 is YFSETQ. The length of the CDR3 is 16 residues. The V gene lost 4 bases and the J gene lost 2 bases, with 16 bases spanning the gap. Looking up the rest from reference TRBV5-1 and TRBJ2-1 gives the full variable domain: KAGVTQTPRYLIKTRGQQVTLSCSPISGHRSVSWYQQTPGQGLQFLFEYFSETQRNKGNFPGRFSGRQFSNSRSEMNVSTLELGDSALYLCASSPTGQPAYNEQFFGPGTRLTVL.

The chain employs TRBV7-2 and TRBJ1-2, with 7 bases identical to TRBD1. The CDR3 covers 12 residues. Germline CDR1 SGHTA, CDR2 FQGNSA. The V and J ends lost 5 bases and 7 bases, in that order; junction bases with no gene match: 4. CDR3 DNA sequence: TGTGCCAGCAGCCCTGACAGGGCTGGCTACACCTTC. Translating it yields CASSPDRAGYTF.